This T cell receptor (beta chain) was sequenced in a study of T-cell memory formation after mild COVID-19. Study-wide context: Largely, the TCR clusters proved donor specific.

TCRdb reprocessed the 5' RACE reads via MiXCR and lists one record per CDR3 protein. The data show hundreds of thousands of distinct CDR3 sequences, roughly 17% seen once. General study results and limits: CD4+ bias marked clones expanding day 15 to 37, unlike balanced contracting clones.

In the case of this clonotype: The antigen is undetermined.

Germline V gene sequence: CDR1 SGHTA, CDR2 FQGNSA. The CDR3 spans 12 residues. Deletions cut 5 bases from V and 5 bases from J, with 9 bases between. V and J are TRBV7-2 and TRBJ2-5; no reliable D call. Material for sequencing was PBMCs or a T cell subset sorted from them (not recorded which). The sequence came from a man aged 18 to 29 who had mild COVID-19 (a few samples of this study predate the infection). Cell type and time point are not known. This CDR3 reads CASSPELETQYF. In nucleotides, the CDR3 is TGTGCCAGCAGCCCAGAGTTGGAGACCCAGTACTTC.